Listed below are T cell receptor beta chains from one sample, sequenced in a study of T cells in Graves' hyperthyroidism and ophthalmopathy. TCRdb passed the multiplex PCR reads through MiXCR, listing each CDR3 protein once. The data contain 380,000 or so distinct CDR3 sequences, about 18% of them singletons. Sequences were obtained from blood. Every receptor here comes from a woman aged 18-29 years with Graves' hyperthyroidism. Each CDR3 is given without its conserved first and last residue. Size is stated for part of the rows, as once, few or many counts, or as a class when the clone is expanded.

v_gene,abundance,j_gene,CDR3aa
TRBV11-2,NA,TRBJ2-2,ASSAREPTGELF
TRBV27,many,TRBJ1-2,ASSFAGGAHGYT
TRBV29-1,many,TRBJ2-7,SVENKGAGEQY
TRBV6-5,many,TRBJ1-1,ATRQGSTEAF
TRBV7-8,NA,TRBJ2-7,ASSGWTGVTYEQY
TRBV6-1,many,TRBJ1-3,ASTWGTMRNTIY
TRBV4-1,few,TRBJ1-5,ASSQPGYSNQPQH
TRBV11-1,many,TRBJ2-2,ASSPDSPSTGELF
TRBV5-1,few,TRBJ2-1,ASSLGGGDNEQF
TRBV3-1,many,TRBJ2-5,ASSSERGMGETQY
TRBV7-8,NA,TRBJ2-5,ASTPITGPKETQY
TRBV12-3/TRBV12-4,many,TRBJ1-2,ASSRAQGDGYT
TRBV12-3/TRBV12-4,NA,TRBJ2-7,ASSSGAGTYEQY
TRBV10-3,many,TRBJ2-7,AISEFLAGALYEQY